This is a list of T cell receptor beta chains from one sample in a study of blood T cell repertoires in COVID-19. Clones were read by immunoSEQ multiplex PCR, and TCRdb kept only the in-frame ones, dropping some. The profile shows 15,000 to 20,000 clones, roughly four fifths of them singletons. Sequences were obtained from peripheral blood. The receptors here all came from a human donor in a cohort sampled during active COVID-19. CDR3s include the opening cysteine and the closing phenylalanine or tryptophan. Fields, in order: V gene, J gene, CDR3 protein.

>TRBV7-2|TRBJ1-1
CASSPLGSAEAFF
>TRBV4-3|TRBJ2-7
CASSPDYAAGVNEQYF
>TRBV6-6|TRBJ2-3
CASSYSGQPFTDTQYF
>TRBV6-1|TRBJ1-5
CASSDRRDQPQHF
>TRBV4-3|TRBJ1-4
CASSHGGGGNEKLFF
>TRBV19|TRBJ1-3
CASGEAQGPGNTIYF
>TRBV11-2|TRBJ1-1
CASSLTGRTFF
>TRBV30|TRBJ1-1
CAWTLQAVGTEAFF
>TRBV5-1|TRBJ2-3
CASTMGAGTDTQYF
>TRBV6-5|TRBJ2-6
CASSPNGANVLTF
>TRBV29-1|TRBJ2-2
CSVEYGSKTGELFF
>TRBV9|TRBJ2-1
CASSVIAGPVSDEQFF
>TRBV6-4|TRBJ2-2
CASSDSGGNTGELFF
>TRBV6-1|TRBJ2-7
CASSEAPGLAGHEQYF
>TRBV24-1|TRBJ2-2
CATSERLTGGRTGELFF
>TRBV3-1/TRBV3-2|TRBJ2-1
CASSPIVGIAPYNEQFF
>TRBV6-5|TRBJ2-1
CASSYPWGRGLNEQFF
>TRBV30|TRBJ2-3
CAWRVTSGRNTQYF
>TRBV2|TRBJ2-7
CATGTGSYEQYF
>TRBV4-2|TRBJ2-1
CASSQDLGGSSEQFF
>TRBV5-1|TRBJ2-1
CASSSSGSAYNEQFF
>TRBV18|TRBJ1-5
CASSPAQGANQPQHF
>TRBV11-3|TRBJ2-5
CASSQRSGGQETQYF
>TRBV4-1|TRBJ1-1
CASSQYLQGSTEAFF
>TRBV18|TRBJ2-2
CASSPPGGRNTGELFF
>TRBV3-1/TRBV3-2|TRBJ2-7
CASSHPGGGPTSYEQYF
>TRBV10-3|TRBJ1-1
CAISEGGNTEAFF
>TRBV12-3/TRBV12-4|TRBJ2-1
CASCRRDYNEQFF
>TRBV29-1|TRBJ2-7
CSALEGLAYEQYF
>TRBV13|TRBJ2-3
CASSLGSGIADTQYF
>TRBV24-1|TRBJ2-7
CATSEGGGGGSSYEQYF
>TRBV4-2|TRBJ1-2
CASSQGAQGGYGYTF